The 21 T cell receptor beta chains given below trace back to one sample, sequenced in a study of control samples from healthy donors and cancer patients. Method: immunoSEQ multiplex PCR; TCRdb's copy keeps in-frame clones and lacks some. Of 120,000 or so clones in the sample, more than 75% are singletons; the top ten hold 2.9%. Sequencing was carried out using blood. Receptor source: a man aged 55 to 70 in good health.

The chain uses TRBV15 and TRBJ2-3; 11 positions agree with TRBD2. Germline trimming cut 3 bases from V and 6 bases from J; bases unmatched to any gene: 14. CDR1 is LNHNV, CDR2 YYDKDF, per germline (reference sequence). This CDR3 has 18 residues. CDR3 DNA: TGTGCCACCAGCAGGGACAATAGCGGGGGGGCGTATGCTGATACGCAGTATTTT. Its protein product is CATSRDNSGGAYADTQYF.

The chain employs TRBV11-2 and TRBJ1-1; unclear D gene. Germline-derived CDR1 and CDR2 are SGHAT and FQNNGV. Trimming pared 5 bases from V and 4 bases from J, leaving 8 bases between. The CDR3 totals 12 residues. The CDR3 nucleotides read TGTGCCAGCAGCCTAGCGTCCACTGAAGCTTTCTTT. This codes for CASSLASTEAFF.

CDR3 in amino acids: CASSTLAAGRPDTQYF. CDR3 DNA sequence: TGTGCCAGTAGTACCCTAGCAGCGGGGCGTCCAGATACGCAGTATTTT. The rearrangement joins TRBV19 to TRBJ2-3; TRBD2 aligns across 7 bases. The CDR3 has 16 amino acids. Germline V gene lookup returns CDR1 LNHDA and CDR2 SQIVND (reference sequence). V was pared by 4 bases and J by 4 bases, with 11 bases of the junction left unmatched.

The genes are TRBV10-1 and TRBJ2-6; D is unclear. The germline V gene encodes CDR1 WNHNN and CDR2 SYGVQD (reference sequence). V dropped 8 bases and J dropped 1 base, with 12 bases sitting between them. This CDR3 has 15 residues. The CDR3 bases are TGCGCCAGCGGGCTGATGGTTTCTGGGGCCAACGTCCTGACTTTC. Its protein product is CASGLMVSGANVLTF.

The rearrangement joins TRBV28 to TRBJ1-6; D is undetermined. CDR1 MDHEN and CDR2 SYDVKM come from the germline V gene. CDR3 length equals 11 residues. Trimming stripped 5 bases from V and 14 bases from J, with 10 bases between. The CDR3 DNA reads TGTGCCAGCAGTACCCAGGTGGCCCTCCACTTT. Protein: CASSTQVALHF.

The chain uses TRBV9 and TRBJ1-1, with 9 bases matching TRBD1. Germline values: CDR1 SGDLS, CDR2 YYNGEE. The CDR3 loop spans 15 amino acids. V lost 0 bases to trimming and J lost 4 bases; unmatched junction nucleotides: 4. The DNA for the CDR3 is TGTGCCAGCAGCGTAGCGACAGGGGGTAGCACTGAAGCTTTCTTT. Translating it yields CASSVATGGSTEAFF. The variable domain in full, with the rest retrieved from reference TRBV9 and TRBJ1-1, is DSGVTQTPKHLITATGQRVTLRCSPRSGDLSVYWYQQSLDQGLQFLIQYYNGEERAKGNILERFSAQQFPDLHSELNLSSLELGDSALYFCASSVATGGSTEAFFGQGTRLTVV.

This clone was seen once. The chain employs TRBV30 and TRBJ1-5; D remains ambiguous. V was clipped by 0 bases and J by 7 bases, with 13 bases between them. The CDR3 has 14 residues. Germline-derived CDR1 and CDR2 are GTSNPN and SVGIG (reference sequence). The CDR3 sequence: CAWSVGQPGQPQHF. In nucleotides, the CDR3 is TGTGCCTGGAGTGTAGGCCAGCCGGGGCAGCCCCAGCATTTT. The whole variable domain, filled in from reference TRBV30 and TRBJ1-5, reads SQTIHQWPATLVQPVGSPLSLECTVEGTSNPNLYWYRQAAGRGLQLLFYSVGIGQISSEVPQNLSASRPQDRQFILSSKKLLLSDSGFYLCAWSVGQPGQPQHFGDGTRLSIL.

The chain is built from TRBV7-9 and TRBJ1-1; 9 nucleotides line up with TRBD1. This CDR3 is built from 15 residues. V gave up 4 bases and J gave up 1 base; unmatched junction bases: 4. Germline V gene lookup returns CDR1 SEHNR and CDR2 FQNEAQ (reference sequence). The CDR3 loop reads CASSSRTGENTEAFF. The CDR3 DNA reads as TGTGCCAGCAGCTCGAGGACAGGGGAGAACACTGAAGCTTTCTTT.

The chain joins TRBV4-1 to TRBJ2-7, with 10 nucleotides matching TRBD1. Losses at the gene ends were 3 bases for V and 3 bases for J; bases not matched to a gene: 5. Germline V lookup: CDR1 MGHRA, CDR2 YSYEKL. This CDR3 region has 15 residues. This chain's CDR3 is CASSHPDRGHYEQYF. The CDR3 bases are TGCGCCAGCAGCCATCCTGACAGGGGGCACTACGAGCAGTACTTC.

The rearrangement links TRBV6-1 to TRBJ1-5, with a weak D call TRBD1 (5 bases). V was cut by 1 base and J by 3 bases, with 13 bases left in between. The CDR3 is 16 residues long. Germline values: CDR1 MNHNS, CDR2 SASEGT. This CDR3 is CASSEVGQGFNQPQHF. DNA for the CDR3: TGTGCCAGCAGTGAAGTTGGGCAGGGTTTCAATCAGCCCCAGCATTTT.

This chain connects TRBV10-2 to TRBJ1-1, with a tentative D call TRBD1 (5 bases). Trimming left V 7 bases short and J 1 base short, with 13 bases between. CDR3 size: 14 residues. Germline V gene lookup returns CDR1 WSHSY and CDR2 SAAADI. The CDR3 spells CASNGRGPNTEAFF. The CDR3 DNA follows: TGCGCCAGCAATGGGAGGGGCCCGAACACTGAAGCTTTCTTT.

The CDR3, as DNA: TGTGCCAGCAGCGAAAAGGACAGAAGCAATCAGCCCCAGCATTTT. This sequence encodes CASSEKDRSNQPQHF. The rearrangement joins TRBV5-6 to TRBJ1-5; a weak D match, TRBD1 (6 bases). The V end lost 4 bases, the J end lost 1 base, and 12 bases lay between the germline ends. This CDR3 spans 15 amino acids. Per germline, CDR1 SGHDT and CDR2 YYEEEE.

The V gene is TRBV4-2, the J gene TRBJ1-6; D remains ambiguous. CDR3 length equals 15 residues. Germline V gene data show CDR1 as LGHNA and CDR2 as YNFKEQ. The ends were cut back, 2 bases at V and 5 bases at J, with 10 bases in the middle. The CDR3 sequence: CASSQHAGNNSPLHF. CDR3 nucleotides: TGTGCCAGCAGCCAACACGCGGGCAATAATTCACCCCTCCACTTT.

V is TRBV12-3 or TRBV12-4 and J is TRBJ1-2; D might be TRBD1 (5 bases). V dropped 2 bases and J dropped 8 bases, with 12 bases sitting between them. This CDR3 contains 13 residues. CDR3 region: CASSLFGAGGYTF. In DNA, the CDR3 is TGTGCCAGCAGTTTATTCGGGGCCGGAGGCTACACCTTC.

The chain carries TRBV4-3 and TRBJ1-6; the D gene is possibly TRBD1 (6 bases). This CDR3 comprises 13 residues. CDR1 and CDR2 from the germline V gene are LGHNA and YSLEER. V lost 4 bases, J lost 6 bases, and 7 bases lay in between. For the CDR3, the DNA is TGCGCCAGCAGCCCGGACAGTAATTCACCCCTCCACTTT. Protein product: CASSPDSNSPLHF.

This sequence joins TRBV18 and TRBJ1-1; the D gene is possibly TRBD1 (5 bases). The length of the CDR3 is 15 residues. The ends were cut back, 2 bases at V and 4 bases at J, with 14 bases in the middle. Germline-derived CDR1 and CDR2 are KGHSH and LQKENI. CDR3 nucleotides: TGTGCCAGCTCACCATTAAACGGGGGGTTCACTGAAGCTTTCTTT. Translation: CASSPLNGGFTEAFF.

A few counts support this clone. V usage is TRBV2 and J usage is TRBJ1-2; the match to TRBD1 covers 7 bases. In germline, CDR1 is SNHLY, CDR2 FYNNEI. The V and J ends lost 7 bases and 4 bases, in that order; junction bases with no gene match: 12. CDR3 length equals 15 residues. The CDR3 loop reads CASTQEGAAIYGYTF. DNA for the CDR3: TGTGCCAGCACCCAGGAGGGGGCGGCTATCTATGGCTACACCTTC. Supplemented by reference TRBV2 and TRBJ1-2, the full variable domain reads EPEVTQTPSHQVTQMGQEVILRCVPISNHLYFYWYRQILGQKVEFLVSFYNNEISEKSEIFDDQFSVERPDGSNFTLKIRSTKLEDSAMYFCASTQEGAAIYGYTFGSGTRLTVV.

The chain couples TRBV29-1 to TRBJ1-2; D gene uncertain. The CDR3 sequence is 12 residues long. The germline gives CDR1 SQVTM, CDR2 ANQGSEA. Trimming pared 2 bases from V and 3 bases from J, leaving 7 bases between. DNA for the CDR3: TGCAGCGTTGAAAAGGGATACTATGGCTACACCTTC. Translated, it gives CSVEKGYYGYTF.

This chain joins TRBV28 and TRBJ1-3, with 10 bases identical to TRBD1. The CDR3 consists of 17 residues. CDR1 and CDR2 from the germline V gene are MDHEN and SYDVKM. The V gene end was trimmed by 7 bases and the J gene end by 0 bases; junction bases not matched to a gene: 9. Here the CDR3 reads CASKGGTGAFSGNTIYF. The CDR3 DNA follows: TGTGCCAGCAAAGGGGGGACAGGGGCTTTCTCTGGAAACACCATATATTTT.

The chain employs TRBV6-5 and TRBJ2-1; D perhaps matches TRBD2 (5 bases). V dropped 1 base and J dropped 5 bases, with 12 bases sitting between them. CDR3 length equals 15 residues. CDR1 MNHEY and CDR2 SVGAGI come from the germline V gene. The CDR3 sequence is CASSYLPPGNNEQFF. CDR3 DNA: TGTGCCAGCAGTTACTTGCCCCCGGGGAACAATGAGCAGTTCTTC.

V is TRBV18 and J is TRBJ1-1; no definite D call. V was trimmed by 3 bases and J by 0 bases, leaving 14 bases between them. CDR1 is KGHSH and CDR2 is LQKENI in the germline V gene. This CDR3 is built from 16 residues. The CDR3 is CASSPTVQLMNTEAFF. CDR3 DNA sequence: TGTGCCAGCTCACCCACCGTACAGCTCATGAACACTGAAGCTTTCTTT.